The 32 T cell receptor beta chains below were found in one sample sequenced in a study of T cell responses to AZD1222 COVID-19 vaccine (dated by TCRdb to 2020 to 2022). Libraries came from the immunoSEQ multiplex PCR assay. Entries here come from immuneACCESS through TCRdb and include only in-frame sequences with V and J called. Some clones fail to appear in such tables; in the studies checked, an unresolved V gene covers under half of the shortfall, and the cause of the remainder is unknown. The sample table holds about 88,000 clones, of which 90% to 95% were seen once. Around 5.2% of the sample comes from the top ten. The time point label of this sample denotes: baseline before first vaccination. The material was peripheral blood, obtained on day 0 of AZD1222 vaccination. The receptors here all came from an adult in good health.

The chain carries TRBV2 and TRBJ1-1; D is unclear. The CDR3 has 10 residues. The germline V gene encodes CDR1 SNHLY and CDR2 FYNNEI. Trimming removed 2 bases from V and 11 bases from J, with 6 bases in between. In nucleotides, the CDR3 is TGTGCCAGCAGTGAAAACGGGGCTTTCTTT. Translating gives CASSENGAFF.

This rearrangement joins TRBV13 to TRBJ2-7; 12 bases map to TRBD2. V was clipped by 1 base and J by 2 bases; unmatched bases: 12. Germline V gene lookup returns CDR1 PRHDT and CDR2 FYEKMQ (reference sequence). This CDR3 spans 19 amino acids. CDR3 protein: CASSLVGLAGGPGTYEQYF. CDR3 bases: TGTGCCAGCAGCTTAGTAGGTCTAGCGGGAGGGCCTGGCACCTACGAGCAGTACTTC.

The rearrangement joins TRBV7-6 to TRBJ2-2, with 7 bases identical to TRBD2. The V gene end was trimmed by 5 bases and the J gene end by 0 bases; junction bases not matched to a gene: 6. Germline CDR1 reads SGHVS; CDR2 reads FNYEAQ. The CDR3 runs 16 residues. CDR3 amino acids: CASSRGGLANTGELFF. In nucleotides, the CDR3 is TGTGCCAGCAGCCGAGGAGGACTAGCGAACACCGGGGAGCTGTTTTTT. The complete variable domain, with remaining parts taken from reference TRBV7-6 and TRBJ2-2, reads GAGVSQSPRYKVTKRGQDVALRCDPISGHVSLYWYRQALGQGPEFLTYFNYEAQQDKSGLPNDRFSAERPEGSISTLTIQRTEQRDSAMYRCASSRGGLANTGELFFGEGSRLTVL.

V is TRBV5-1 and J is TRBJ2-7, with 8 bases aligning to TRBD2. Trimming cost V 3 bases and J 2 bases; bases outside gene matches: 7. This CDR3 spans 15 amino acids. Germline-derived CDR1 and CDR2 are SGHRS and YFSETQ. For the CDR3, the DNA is TGCGCCAGCAGCTCAGGACTAGCAAGAACCTACGAGCAGTACTTC. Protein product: CASSSGLARTYEQYF. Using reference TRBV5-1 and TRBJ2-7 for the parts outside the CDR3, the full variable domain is KAGVTQTPRYLIKTRGQQVTLSCSPISGHRSVSWYQQTPGQGLQFLFEYFSETQRNKGNFPGRFSGRQFSNSRSEMNVSTLELGDSALYLCASSSGLARTYEQYFGPGTRLTVT.

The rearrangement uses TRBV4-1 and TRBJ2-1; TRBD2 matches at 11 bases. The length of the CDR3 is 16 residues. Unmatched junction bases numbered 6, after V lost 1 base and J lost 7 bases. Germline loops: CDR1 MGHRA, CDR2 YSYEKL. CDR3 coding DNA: TGCGCCAGCAGCCAAGCAATGGGACTAGCGGAAAATGAGCAGTTCTTC. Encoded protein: CASSQAMGLAENEQFF.

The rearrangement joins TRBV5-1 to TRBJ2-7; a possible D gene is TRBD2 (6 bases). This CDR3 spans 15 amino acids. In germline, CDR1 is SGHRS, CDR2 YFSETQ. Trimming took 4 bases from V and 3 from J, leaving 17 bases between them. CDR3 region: CASSPHSSADYEQYF. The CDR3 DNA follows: TGCGCCAGCAGCCCCCACTCTAGCGCCGACTACGAGCAGTACTTC.

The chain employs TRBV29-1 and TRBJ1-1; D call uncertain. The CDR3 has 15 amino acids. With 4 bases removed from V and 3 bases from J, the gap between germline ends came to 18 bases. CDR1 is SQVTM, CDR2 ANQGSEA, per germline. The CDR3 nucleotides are TGCAGCGTTGTTGTGATTCCCTATGTGGACACTGAAGCTTTCTTT. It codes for CSVVVIPYVDTEAFF.

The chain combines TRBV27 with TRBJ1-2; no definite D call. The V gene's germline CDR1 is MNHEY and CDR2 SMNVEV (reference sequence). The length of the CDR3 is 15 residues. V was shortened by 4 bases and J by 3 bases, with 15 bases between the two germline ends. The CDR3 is CASSSRTLAHYGYTF. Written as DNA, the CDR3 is TGTGCCAGCAGTTCCAGGACCCTAGCTCACTATGGCTACACCTTC.

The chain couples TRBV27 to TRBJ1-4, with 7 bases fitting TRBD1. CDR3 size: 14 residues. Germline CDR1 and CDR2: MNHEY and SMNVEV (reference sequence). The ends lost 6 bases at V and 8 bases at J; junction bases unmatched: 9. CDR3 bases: TGTGCCAGCAGCCTAAACAGGGGTCGGGAAAAACTGTTTTTT. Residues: CASSLNRGREKLFF.

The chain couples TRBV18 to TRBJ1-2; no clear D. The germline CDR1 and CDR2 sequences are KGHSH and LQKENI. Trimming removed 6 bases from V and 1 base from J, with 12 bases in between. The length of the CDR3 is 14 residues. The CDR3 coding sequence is TGTGCCAGCTCTGCGAACACCCTTAACTATGGCTACACCTTC. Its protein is CASSANTLNYGYTF.

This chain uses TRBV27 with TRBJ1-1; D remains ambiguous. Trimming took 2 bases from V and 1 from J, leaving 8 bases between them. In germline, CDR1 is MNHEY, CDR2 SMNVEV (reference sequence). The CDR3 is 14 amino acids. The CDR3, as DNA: TGTGCCAGCAGTTTAGGGCCTTCGAACACTGAAGCTTTCTTT. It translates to CASSLGPSNTEAFF.

Here the CDR3 DNA reads TGTGCCAGCAGTGCGACAGGGGGCGTGGAGACCCAGTACTTC. It yields the protein CASSATGGVETQYF. The rearrangement uses TRBV28 and TRBJ2-5, with TRBD1 matching 10 bases. Germline V gene data show CDR1 as MDHEN and CDR2 as SYDVKM. The CDR3 covers 14 residues. V lost 5 bases to trimming and J lost 5 bases; unmatched junction nucleotides: 5.

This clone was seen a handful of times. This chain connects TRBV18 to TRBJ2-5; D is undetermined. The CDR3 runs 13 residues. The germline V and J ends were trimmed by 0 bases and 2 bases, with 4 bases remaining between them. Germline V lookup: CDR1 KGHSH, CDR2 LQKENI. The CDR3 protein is CASSPPGQETQYF. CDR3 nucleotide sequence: TGTGCCAGCTCACCACCGGGACAAGAGACCCAGTACTTC.

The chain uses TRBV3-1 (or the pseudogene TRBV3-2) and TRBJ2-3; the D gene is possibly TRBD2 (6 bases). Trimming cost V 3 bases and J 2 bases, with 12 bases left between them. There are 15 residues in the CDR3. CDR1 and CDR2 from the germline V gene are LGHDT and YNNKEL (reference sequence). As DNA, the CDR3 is TGTGCCAGCAGCCACAGGGACTCACCCACAGATACGCAGTATTTT. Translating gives CASSHRDSPTDTQYF.

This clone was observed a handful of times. The CDR3 nucleotides are TGTGCCAGCAGTACCATCAGGGCGAACATGAACACTGAAGCTTTCTTT. The encoded protein is CASSTIRANMNTEAFF. This chain links TRBV28 with TRBJ1-1, with a tentative D call TRBD1 (5 bases). The CDR3 has 16 residues. Germline-derived CDR1 and CDR2 are MDHEN and SYDVKM. V was pared by 5 bases and J by 0 bases, with 16 bases between.

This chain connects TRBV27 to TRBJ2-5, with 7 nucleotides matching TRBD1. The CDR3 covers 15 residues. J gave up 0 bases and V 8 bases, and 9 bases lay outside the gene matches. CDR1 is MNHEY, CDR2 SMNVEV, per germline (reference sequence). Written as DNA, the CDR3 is TGTGCCAGCGGAGGATTCGGGACAGACCAAGAGACCCAGTACTTC. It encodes CASGGFGTDQETQYF.

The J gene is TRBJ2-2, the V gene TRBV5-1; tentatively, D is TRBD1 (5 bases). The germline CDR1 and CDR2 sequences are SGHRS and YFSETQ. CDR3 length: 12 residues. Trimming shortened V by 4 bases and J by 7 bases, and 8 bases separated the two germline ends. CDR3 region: CASSLDSGELFF. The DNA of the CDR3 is TGCGCCAGCAGCCTCGACAGCGGGGAGCTGTTTTTT.

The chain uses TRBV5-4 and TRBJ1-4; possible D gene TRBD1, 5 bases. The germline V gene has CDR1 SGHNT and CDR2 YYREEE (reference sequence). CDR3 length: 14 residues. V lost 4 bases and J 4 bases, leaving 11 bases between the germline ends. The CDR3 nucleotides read TGTGCCAGCAGCCCGGGACGGGTTAATGAAAAACTGTTTTTT. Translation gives CASSPGRVNEKLFF.

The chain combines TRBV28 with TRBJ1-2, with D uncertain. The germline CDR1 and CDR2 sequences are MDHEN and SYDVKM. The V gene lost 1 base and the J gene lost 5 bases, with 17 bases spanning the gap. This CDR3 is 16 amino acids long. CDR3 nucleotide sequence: TGTGCCAGCAGTTTATCAAGGGCCAGCGGGCATTATGGCTACACCTTC. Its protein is CASSLSRASGHYGYTF.

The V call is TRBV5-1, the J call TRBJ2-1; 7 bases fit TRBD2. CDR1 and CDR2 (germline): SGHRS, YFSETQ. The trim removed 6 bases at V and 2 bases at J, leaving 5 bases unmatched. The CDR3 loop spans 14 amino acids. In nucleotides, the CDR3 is TGCGCCAGCAATGCGGGAGAGGCCTACAATGAGCAGTTCTTC. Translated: CASNAGEAYNEQFF.

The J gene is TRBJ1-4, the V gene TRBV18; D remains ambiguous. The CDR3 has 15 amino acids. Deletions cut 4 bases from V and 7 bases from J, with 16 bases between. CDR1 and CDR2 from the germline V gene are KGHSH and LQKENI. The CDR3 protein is CASSRVSTLSEKLFF. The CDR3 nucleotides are TGTGCCAGCTCACGAGTTTCGACATTGAGTGAAAAACTGTTTTTT.

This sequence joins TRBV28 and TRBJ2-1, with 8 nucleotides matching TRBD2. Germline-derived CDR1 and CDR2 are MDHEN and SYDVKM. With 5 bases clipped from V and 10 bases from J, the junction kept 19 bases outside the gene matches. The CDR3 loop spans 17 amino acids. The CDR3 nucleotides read TGTGCCAGCAGTCCTTACGGACTAGCTGATGACCGTGGCGAGCAGTTCTTC. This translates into CASSPYGLADDRGEQFF.

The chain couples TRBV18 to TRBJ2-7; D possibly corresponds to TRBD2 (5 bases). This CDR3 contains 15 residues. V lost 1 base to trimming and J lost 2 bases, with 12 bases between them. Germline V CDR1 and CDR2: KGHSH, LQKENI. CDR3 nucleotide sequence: TGTGCCAGCTCACCACGGGCGGGCCTTACCTACGAGCAGTACTTC. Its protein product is CASSPRAGLTYEQYF. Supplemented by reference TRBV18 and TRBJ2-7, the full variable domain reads NAGVMQNPRHLVRRRGQEARLRCSPMKGHSHVYWYRQLPEEGLKFMVYLQKENIIDESGMPKERFSAEFPKEGPSILRIQQVVRGDSAAYFCASSPRAGLTYEQYFGPGTRLTVT.

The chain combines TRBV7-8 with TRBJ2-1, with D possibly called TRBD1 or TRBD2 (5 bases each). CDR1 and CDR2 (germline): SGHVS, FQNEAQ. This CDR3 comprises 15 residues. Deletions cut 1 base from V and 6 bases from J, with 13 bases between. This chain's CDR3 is CASSLGGALGNEQFF. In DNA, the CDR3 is TGTGCCAGCAGCTTAGGAGGGGCGTTGGGCAATGAGCAGTTCTTC.

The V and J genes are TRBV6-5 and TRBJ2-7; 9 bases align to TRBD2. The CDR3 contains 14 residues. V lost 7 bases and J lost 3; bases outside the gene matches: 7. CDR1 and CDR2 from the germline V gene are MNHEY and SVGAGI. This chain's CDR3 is CASTLAGVNYEQYF. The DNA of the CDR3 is TGTGCCAGCACCTTAGCGGGAGTGAACTACGAGCAGTACTTC.

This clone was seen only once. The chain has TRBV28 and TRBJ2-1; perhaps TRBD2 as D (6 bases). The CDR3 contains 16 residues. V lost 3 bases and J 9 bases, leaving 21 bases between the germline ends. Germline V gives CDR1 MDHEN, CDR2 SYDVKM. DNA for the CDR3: TGTGCCAGCAGTTTTGCGGGCTCTGGGGGGAAAGGTGAGCAGTTCTTC. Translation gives CASSFAGSGGKGEQFF. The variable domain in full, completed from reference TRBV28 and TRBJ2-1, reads DVKVTQSSRYLVKRTGEKVFLECVQDMDHENMFWYRQDPGLGLRLIYFSYDVKMKEKGDIPEGYSVSREKKERFSLILESASTNQTSMYLCASSFAGSGGKGEQFFGPGTRLTVL.

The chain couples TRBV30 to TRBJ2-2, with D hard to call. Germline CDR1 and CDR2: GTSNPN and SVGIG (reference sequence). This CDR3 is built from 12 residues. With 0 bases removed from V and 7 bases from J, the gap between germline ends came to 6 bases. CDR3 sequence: CAWSVGVGELFF. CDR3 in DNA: TGTGCCTGGAGTGTCGGTGTCGGGGAGCTGTTTTTT.

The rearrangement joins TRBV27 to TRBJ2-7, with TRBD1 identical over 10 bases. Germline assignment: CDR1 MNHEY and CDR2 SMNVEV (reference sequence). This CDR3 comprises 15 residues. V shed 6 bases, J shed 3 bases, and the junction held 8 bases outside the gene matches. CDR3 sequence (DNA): TGTGCCAGCAGATACAGGGGACAGGGGCTCTACGAGCAGTACTTC. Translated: CASRYRGQGLYEQYF.

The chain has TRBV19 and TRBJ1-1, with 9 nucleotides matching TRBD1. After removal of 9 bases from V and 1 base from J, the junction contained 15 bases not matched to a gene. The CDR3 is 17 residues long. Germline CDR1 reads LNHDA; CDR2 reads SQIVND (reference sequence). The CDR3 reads CASLPFPGQGENTEAFF. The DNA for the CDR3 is TGTGCCAGCCTTCCCTTCCCGGGACAGGGTGAGAACACTGAAGCTTTCTTT.

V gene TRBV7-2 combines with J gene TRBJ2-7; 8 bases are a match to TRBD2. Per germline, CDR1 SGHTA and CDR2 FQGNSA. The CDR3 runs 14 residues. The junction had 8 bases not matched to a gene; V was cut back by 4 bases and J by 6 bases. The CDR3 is CASSWASGPLEQYF. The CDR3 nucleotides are TGTGCCAGCAGCTGGGCTAGCGGGCCTCTCGAGCAGTACTTC.

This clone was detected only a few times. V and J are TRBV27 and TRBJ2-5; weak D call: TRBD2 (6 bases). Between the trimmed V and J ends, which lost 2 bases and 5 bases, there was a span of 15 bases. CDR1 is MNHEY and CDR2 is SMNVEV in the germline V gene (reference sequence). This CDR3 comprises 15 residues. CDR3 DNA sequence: TGTGCCAGCAGTTTACAGCCCGGACTACCCGAGACCCAGTACTTC. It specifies CASSLQPGLPETQYF.

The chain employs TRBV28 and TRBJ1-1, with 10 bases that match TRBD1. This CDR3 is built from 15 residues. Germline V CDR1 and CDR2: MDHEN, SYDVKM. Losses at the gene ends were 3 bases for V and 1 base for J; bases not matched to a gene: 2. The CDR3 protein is CASSFGTGANTEAFF. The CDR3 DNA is TGTGCCAGCAGTTTTGGGACAGGGGCGAACACTGAAGCTTTCTTT.